The 17 T cell receptor beta chains below were found in one sample sequenced in a study of a mutant IDH1 vaccine in newly diagnosed glioma. TCRdb's copy holds only in-frame clones and misses some; the assay was immunoSEQ multiplex PCR. This table has 70,000 to 95,000 clones, over 75% appearing once. Time point denoted: baseline, week 1 (first vaccination visit). As for treatment: pre-vaccination baseline after standard-of-care therapy. This sample comprised PBMCs, obtained from a glioma patient treated with radiotherapy, temozolomide or both. These receptor sequences come from a man aged 40-49 years with glioma. Some clones in this sample may be carry-over from other donors' samples.

The rearrangement uses TRBV30 and TRBJ2-2; TRBD2 aligns across 8 bases. The CDR3 sequence is 14 residues long. Germline-derived CDR1 and CDR2 are GTSNPN and SVGIG (reference sequence). J lost 1 base, V lost 4 bases, and 2 bases had no gene match. The CDR3 reads CAWKTSGNTGELFF. In DNA form, the CDR3 reads TGTGCCTGGAAAACTAGCGGGAACACCGGGGAGCTGTTTTTT.

V and J are TRBV5-1 and TRBJ1-4; D not resolved. In germline, CDR1 is SGHRS, CDR2 YFSETQ. The CDR3 sequence is 15 residues long. V was cut by 1 base and J by 8 bases, with 15 bases left in between. The CDR3 coding sequence is TGCGCCAGCAGCTTGATGTCGGGTAACGGGGAAAAACTGTTTTTT. As protein: CASSLMSGNGEKLFF.

This clone was counted only a few times. A junction boundary mismatches the germline segment, possibly from a read error. The chain uses TRBV7-7 and TRBJ2-3; D remains ambiguous. Germline CDR1 reads SSHAT; CDR2 reads FNYEAQ (reference sequence). CDR3 length: 13 amino acids. The CDR3 sequence: CASSEDGTDTQYF. The CDR3, as DNA: TGTGCTAGCAGCGAAGACGGCACAGATACGCAGTATTTT.

V usage is TRBV5-1 and J usage is TRBJ2-4; D assignment may be TRBD1 or TRBD2 (5 bases each). Per germline, CDR1 SGHRS and CDR2 YFSETQ. The CDR3 has 14 residues. The V gene lost 5 bases and the J gene lost 3 bases, with 12 bases spanning the gap. The CDR3 loop reads CASSLDGGKNIQYF. CDR3 nucleotide sequence: TGCGCCAGCAGTCTTGATGGGGGCAAAAACATTCAGTACTTC. The entire variable domain, with the rest obtained from reference TRBV5-1 and TRBJ2-4, is as follows: KAGVTQTPRYLIKTRGQQVTLSCSPISGHRSVSWYQQTPGQGLQFLFEYFSETQRNKGNFPGRFSGRQFSNSRSEMNVSTLELGDSALYLCASSLDGGKNIQYFGAGTRLSVL.

This clone was seen only once. V is TRBV5-1 and J is TRBJ1-1; D is unresolved. The V gene lost 0 bases and the J gene lost 6 bases, with 12 bases spanning the gap. The CDR3 covers 14 residues. Germline V lookup: CDR1 SGHRS, CDR2 YFSETQ. As DNA, the CDR3 is TGCGCCAGCAGCTTGGCGGCGTACCATGCTGAAGCTTTCTTT. This codes for CASSLAAYHAEAFF.

A remark on this clone: The sample carries other DNA sequences with the same CDR3. CDR3: CASSGGNTGELFF. Here the CDR3 DNA reads TGTGCCAGTAGTGGGGGGAACACCGGGGAGCTGTTTTTT. J is TRBJ2-2 and V is TRBV19; possibly TRBD1 or TRBD2 for D (5 bases each). The length of the CDR3 is 13 residues. Per the germline V gene, CDR1 is LNHDA and CDR2 is SQIVND (reference sequence). V was pared by 5 bases and J by 1 base, with 5 bases between. Full variable domain (rest looked up from reference TRBV19 and TRBJ2-2): DGGITQSPKYLFRKEGQNVTLSCEQNLNHDAMYWYRQDPGQGLRLIYYSQIVNDFQKGDIAEGYSVSREKKESFPLTVTSAQKNPTAFYLCASSGGNTGELFFGEGSRLTVL.

This chain connects TRBV4-2 to TRBJ2-1; 11 nucleotides match TRBD2. In germline, CDR1 is LGHNA, CDR2 YNFKEQ. Trimming removed 3 bases from V and 4 bases from J; junction bases left unmatched: 5. The CDR3 covers 16 residues. CDR3 bases: TGTGCCAGCAGCCAGGGTTGGACTAGCGGGTACAATGAGCAGTTCTTC. Translating gives CASSQGWTSGYNEQFF.

The gene calls are TRBV2 and TRBJ1-1; 8 nucleotides align to TRBD1. Germline V gene data show CDR1 as SNHLY and CDR2 as FYNNEI. V was clipped by 6 bases and J by 3 bases; unmatched bases: 9. This CDR3 comprises 15 residues. CDR3 protein: CASRTTGVAHTEAFF. The CDR3 coding sequence is TGTGCCAGCAGGACGACAGGGGTGGCTCACACTGAAGCTTTCTTT.

V and J are TRBV19 and TRBJ1-1, with 7 bases matching TRBD1. With V trimmed by 9 bases and J by 1 base, 5 bases remained unmatched. The CDR3 covers 13 residues. Germline V gives CDR1 LNHDA, CDR2 SQIVND (reference sequence). CDR3 sequence: CASSDRANTEAFF. The CDR3 bases are TGTGCCAGCAGCGACAGGGCGAACACTGAAGCTTTCTTT.

The genes are TRBV5-1 and TRBJ2-1, with D maybe TRBD1 (5 bases). The CDR3 contains 11 residues. V shed 4 bases and J shed 10 bases, with 9 bases lying between them. Germline lookup yields CDR1 SGHRS and CDR2 YFSETQ. In DNA, the CDR3 is TGCGCCAGCAGCATAGACAGCGAGCAGTTCTTC. It codes for CASSIDSEQFF.

The CDR3 region is CASSGGLSTDTQYF. The CDR3 nucleotides are TGTGCCAGCTCAGGGGGGTTGAGCACAGATACGCAGTATTTT. The chain has TRBV18 and TRBJ2-3, with D possibly TRBD2 on 6 matching bases. This CDR3 is built from 14 residues. Germline V gene data show CDR1 as KGHSH and CDR2 as LQKENI. V lost 5 bases and J 0 bases, leaving 9 bases between the germline ends.

V usage is TRBV6-6 and J usage is TRBJ2-1; no definite D call. Germline V gene sequence: CDR1 MNHNY, CDR2 SVGAGI (reference sequence). CDR3 size: 11 residues. V dropped 8 bases and J dropped 8 bases, with 10 bases sitting between them. The CDR3 DNA reads TGTGCCAGCCTGAACTTCGATGAGCAGTTCTTC. It is translated as CASLNFDEQFF.

Worth noting for this clone: This sample also contains other DNA sequences that code for the same CDR3. The V call is TRBV7-9, the J call TRBJ2-7; D possibly uses TRBD1 or TRBD2 (6 bases each). The CDR3 has 14 amino acids. Trimming took off 0 bases at V and 3 bases at J, with 9 bases between the two ends. Per the germline V gene, CDR1 is SEHNR and CDR2 is FQNEAQ (reference sequence). The DNA of the CDR3 is TGTGCCAGCAGCTTAGCGGGGGGCGGCTACGAGCAGTACTTC. Amino acid sequence: CASSLAGGGYEQYF.

The chain has TRBV5-1 and TRBJ1-6, with 7 nucleotides matching TRBD1. Per the germline V gene, CDR1 is SGHRS and CDR2 is YFSETQ. The V gene end was trimmed by 6 bases and the J gene end by 5 bases; junction bases not matched to a gene: 11. The CDR3 extends over 16 amino acids. In DNA, the CDR3 is TGCGCCAGCACCTCCTCTTCGGGGACAGATAATTCACCCCTCCACTTT. It codes for CASTSSSGTDNSPLHF. The complete variable domain, with remaining parts taken from reference TRBV5-1 and TRBJ1-6, reads KAGVTQTPRYLIKTRGQQVTLSCSPISGHRSVSWYQQTPGQGLQFLFEYFSETQRNKGNFPGRFSGRQFSNSRSEMNVSTLELGDSALYLCASTSSSGTDNSPLHFGNGTRLTVT.

The chain uses TRBV6-5 and TRBJ1-2; D not certain. The CDR3 is made up of 13 amino acids. CDR1 is MNHEY and CDR2 is SVGAGI in the germline V gene. Trimming shortened V by 4 bases and J by 5 bases, and 11 bases separated the two germline ends. The CDR3 here is CASSFPGGYGYTF. The CDR3 DNA reads as TGTGCCAGCAGTTTCCCTGGAGGGTATGGCTACACCTTC.

The chain is built from TRBV5-8 and TRBJ1-4; D not resolved. Germline assignment: CDR1 SGHTS and CDR2 YDEGEE. CDR3 length equals 17 residues. The germline V and J ends were trimmed by 2 bases and 6 bases, with 20 bases remaining between them. CDR3 loop: CASSLLRLDPRDEKLFF. The CDR3 nucleotides are TGTGCCAGCAGCTTACTGAGGTTAGACCCGCGGGATGAAAAACTGTTTTTT.

Ten or more counts support this clone. The V call is TRBV5-1, the J call TRBJ2-3; TRBD2 aligns across 8 bases. The CDR3 loop spans 15 amino acids. Trimming at V came to 4 bases and at J to 2 bases, leaving 6 bases not matched to a gene. Germline V gene sequence: CDR1 SGHRS, CDR2 YFSETQ. The CDR3 region is CASSPRRGDTDTQYF. For the CDR3, the DNA is TGCGCCAGCAGCCCCCGGCGGGGGGACACAGATACGCAGTATTTT.